This entry lists 5 T cell receptor beta chains sequenced from one sample in a study of early T cells in non-severe SARS-CoV-2 infection (dated by TCRdb to 2020 to 2023). Library preparation employed 5' RACE. TCRdb shows the sequencer as NextSeq 500. TCRdb reprocessed the public reads (quality trimming at Q25 with fastp, clone calling with MiXCR) and kept in-frame beta chains. Rows are unified per CDR3 protein, each entry keeping the most common DNA and genes. This sample is represented by 60,000 or so distinct CDR3 sequences; approximately 9.9% of them were singletons. Roughly 20% of the sample rests with the top ten. The sequenced sample consisted of whole blood. The source is an adult who was a healthcare worker with PCR-confirmed SARS-CoV-2 infection or an uninfected control (not recorded which).

This clonotype was observed a handful of times. The V call is TRBV25-1, the J call TRBJ2-3; D not resolved. Germline V gene data show CDR1 as MGHDK and CDR2 as SYGVNS. The ends were cut back, 7 bases at V and 4 bases at J, with 9 bases in the middle. The CDR3 has 12 amino acids. The CDR3 sequence: CASKGSADTQYF. The DNA for the CDR3 is TGTGCCAGCAAGGGTAGTGCAGATACGCAGTATTTT.

V usage is TRBV6-6 and J usage is TRBJ1-1, with 8 bases that match TRBD1. The CDR3 is made up of 16 amino acids. Germline-derived CDR1 and CDR2 are MNHNY and SVGAGI (reference sequence). After removal of 8 bases from V and 4 bases from J, the junction contained 15 bases not matched to a gene. CDR3 bases: TGTGCCAGCGACAGGGGAAAGGAGGGTCAGGCCACTGAAGCTTTCTTT. This sequence encodes CASDRGKEGQATEAFF.

This clonotype occurred many times. CDR3 DNA sequence: TGTGCCAGCAGTGAAGTACAGGTCGCCGGGGAGCTGTTTTTT. This codes for CASSEVQVAGELFF. This sequence joins TRBV6-1 and TRBJ2-2; possibly TRBD1 for D (5 bases). Germline V gene sequence: CDR1 MNHNS, CDR2 SASEGT. CDR3 size: 14 residues. Trimming took 1 base from V and 6 from J, leaving 9 bases between them.

The chain couples TRBV6-6 to TRBJ1-4; 8 bases are a match to TRBD1. With V trimmed by 5 bases and J by 7 bases, 9 bases remained unmatched. The V gene's germline CDR1 is MNHNY and CDR2 SVGAGI (reference sequence). The CDR3 is 15 residues long. CDR3 protein: CASSGTGRGGEKLFF. CDR3 bases: TGTGCCAGCAGTGGGACAGGTCGGGGAGGTGAAAAACTGTTTTTT.

The J gene is TRBJ1-4, the V gene TRBV18; unclear D gene. The CDR3 covers 13 residues. Trimming took off 6 bases at V and 8 bases at J, with 13 bases between the two ends. Germline values: CDR1 KGHSH, CDR2 LQKENI. CDR3 sequence reads: CASSRGTEEKLFF. The CDR3 bases are TGTGCCAGCTCGCGCGGAACCGAGGAAAAACTGTTTTTT.